The source of this T cell receptor beta chain is a study of blood T cells in healthy people across ages. PCR was performed a second time for about 7 to 12 cycles using a sample-barcoded 5' primer and a J-beta primer mix. Each CDR3 protein is one row after TCRdb ran MiXCR on the 5' RACE reads. The table records around 280,000 distinct CDR3 sequences, 25% to 30% of them present only once. For this clonotype: What it recognizes is unknown.

Extraction yielded at least 6 micrograms of total RNA per sample. Findings of the study overall: Without sorted subsets, naive and antigen-experienced compartments could not be conclusively compared. Estimates of diversity drawn from one million T cells were considered underestimates.

This sequence originates from a woman aged 70-85 years in good health. Material: blood.

CDR3 sequence reads: CSVEGAGTYGYTF. CDR3 in DNA: TGCAGCGTTGAAGGTGCAGGGACCTATGGCTACACCTTC. V and J are TRBV29-1 and TRBJ1-2, with D possibly being TRBD1 (5 bases). This CDR3 comprises 13 residues. From germline, CDR1 is SQVTM and CDR2 ANQGSEA. The V end lost 1 base, the J end lost 4 bases, and 10 bases lay between the germline ends.